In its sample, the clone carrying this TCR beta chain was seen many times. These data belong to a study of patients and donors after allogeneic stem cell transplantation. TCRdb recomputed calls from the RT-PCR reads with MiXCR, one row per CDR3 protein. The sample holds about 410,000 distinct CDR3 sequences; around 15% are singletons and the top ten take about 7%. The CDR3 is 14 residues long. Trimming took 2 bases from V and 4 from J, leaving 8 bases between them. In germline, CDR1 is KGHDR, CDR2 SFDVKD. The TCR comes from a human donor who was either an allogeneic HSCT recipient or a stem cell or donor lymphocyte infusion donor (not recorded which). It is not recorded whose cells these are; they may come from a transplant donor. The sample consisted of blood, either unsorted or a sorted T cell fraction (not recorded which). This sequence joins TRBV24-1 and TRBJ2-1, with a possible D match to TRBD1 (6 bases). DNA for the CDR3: TGTGCCACCAGTGATTGGGGACAATACAATGAGCAGTTCTTC. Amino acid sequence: CATSDWGQYNEQFF.